This T cell receptor (beta chain) was profiled in a study of untreated major depressive disorder. Whole-study results and caveats: CD4+ T cells from depressed patients used TRBV05-01 (Vbeta 5.1) more often than controls.

For sex, age, current smoking status and body mass index, every depressed patient had a pairwise-matched non-depressed control. CD4+ T cells were isolated from thawed PBMCs by magnetic negative selection. As to this clone: The antigen is undetermined.

V shed 0 bases and J shed 5 bases, with 14 bases lying between them. Germline V lookup: CDR1 SEHNR, CDR2 FQNEAQ (reference sequence). The CDR3 runs 16 residues. Measured with immunoSEQ multiplex PCR; TCRdb has only the in-frame clones, and not every one. The sample holds just over 20,000 clones; 70% to 90% are singletons and the top ten take just over 5%. The source of this sequence is a woman aged 25-40 years in good health. The chain is built from TRBV7-9 and TRBJ2-1; D call uncertain. Sequencing was done on a sample of CD4+ T cells from PBMCs. The CDR3 DNA reads as TGTGCCAGCAGCTTAGCCGGTAATCAGGTCGACAATGAGCAGTTCTTC. Amino acid sequence: CASSLAGNQVDNEQFF.